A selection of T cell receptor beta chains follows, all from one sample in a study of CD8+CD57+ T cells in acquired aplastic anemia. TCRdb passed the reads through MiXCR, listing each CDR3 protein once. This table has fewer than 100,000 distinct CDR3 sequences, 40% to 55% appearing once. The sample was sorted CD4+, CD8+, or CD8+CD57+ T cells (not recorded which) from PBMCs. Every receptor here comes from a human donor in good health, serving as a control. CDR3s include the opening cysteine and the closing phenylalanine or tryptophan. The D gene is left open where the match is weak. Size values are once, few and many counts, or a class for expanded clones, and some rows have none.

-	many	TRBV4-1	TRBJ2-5	CASSQDGGTQYF	TGCGCCAGCAGCCAAGATGGGGGGACCCAGTACTTC
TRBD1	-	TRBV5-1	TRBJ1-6	CASSFGTGGDNSPLHF	TGCGCCAGCAGCTTCGGGACAGGGGGCGATAATTCACCCCTCCACTTT
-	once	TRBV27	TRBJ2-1	CASSLSDTYNEQFF	TGTGCCAGCAGTTTATCGGACACCTACAATGAGCAGTTCTTC
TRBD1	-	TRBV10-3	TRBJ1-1	CAITYRGGTEAFF	TGTGCCATCACCTACAGGGGAGGCACTGAAGCTTTCTTT
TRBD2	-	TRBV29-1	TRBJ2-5	CSVETGLAGAETQYF	TGCAGCGTTGAAACCGGGCTAGCGGGAGCAGAGACCCAGTACTTC
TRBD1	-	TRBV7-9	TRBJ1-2	CASRPQGSGYGYTF	TGTGCCAGCAGGCCACAGGGGTCGGGCTATGGCTACACCTTC
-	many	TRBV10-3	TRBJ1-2	CAIRETGGTNYGYTF	TGTGCCATCAGGGAGACAGGCGGTACTAACTATGGCTACACCTTC
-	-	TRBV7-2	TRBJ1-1	CASSLPVSEAFF	TGTGCCAGCAGCTTACCGGTGTCTGAAGCTTTCTTT
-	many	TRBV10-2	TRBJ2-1	CASSESIGIGNEQFF	TGCGCCAGCAGTGAGTCAATAGGGATCGGGAATGAGCAGTTCTTC
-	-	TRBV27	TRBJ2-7	CASSFTGELYEQYF	TGTGCCAGCAGTTTCACGGGAGAACTCTACGAGCAGTACTTC
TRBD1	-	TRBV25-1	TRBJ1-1	CASSLTGGSAEAFF	TGTGCCAGCAGCCTGACAGGGGGCTCAGCTGAAGCTTTCTTT
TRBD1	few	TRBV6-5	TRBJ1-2	CASSYSVTGANGYTF	TGTGCCAGCAGTTACTCGGTTACAGGGGCGAATGGCTACACCTTC
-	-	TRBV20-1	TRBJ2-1	CSARAWDLVYAPGQFF	TGCAGTGCTAGGGCTTGGGACCTAGTATACGCACCTGGGCAGTTCTTC
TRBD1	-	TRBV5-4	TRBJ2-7	CASSSLDRGNHERYF	TGTGCCAGCAGCTCGCTGGACAGGGGTAACCACGAGCGGTACTTC
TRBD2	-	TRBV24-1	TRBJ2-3	CATSDFLAGGADTQYF	TGTGCCACCAGTGATTTTCTAGCGGGAGGAGCAGATACGCAGTATTTT
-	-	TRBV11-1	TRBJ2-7	CASGSLEEAYEQYF	TGTGCCAGCGGCTCCCTGGAGGAAGCCTACGAGCAGTACTTC
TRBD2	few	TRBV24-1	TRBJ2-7	CATSEGGDGYEQYF	TGTGCCACCAGTGAGGGAGGGGACGGTTACGAGCAGTACTTC
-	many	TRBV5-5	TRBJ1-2	CASSPIYTEPNYGYTF	TGTGCCAGCAGCCCCATTTATACAGAACCTAACTATGGCTACACCTTC
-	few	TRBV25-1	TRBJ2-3	CASSDSASRHTDTQYF	TGTGCCAGCAGTGACTCGGCTTCGCGGCACACAGATACGCAGTATTTT
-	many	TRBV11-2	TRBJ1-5	CASSLGWGNQPQHF	TGTGCCAGCAGCTTAGGGTGGGGGAATCAGCCCCAGCATTTT
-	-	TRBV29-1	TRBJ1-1	CSALNTEAFF	TGCAGCGCCTTGAACACTGAAGCTTTCTTT
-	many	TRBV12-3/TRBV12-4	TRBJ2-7	CASRVGRDSYEQYF	TGTGCCAGCCGCGTTGGTCGGGACTCCTACGAGCAGTACTTC
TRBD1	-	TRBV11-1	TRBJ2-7	CASSLEREQGPLEQYF	TGTGCCAGCAGCTTAGAGCGAGAACAGGGGCCCCTCGAGCAGTACTTC
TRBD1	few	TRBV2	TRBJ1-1	CASSGQGNTEAFF	TGTGCCAGCTCGGGACAGGGAAACACTGAAGCTTTCTTT
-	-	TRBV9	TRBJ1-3	CASSPARVQNTIHF	TGTGCCAGCAGCCCCGCTAGGGTCCAGAACACCATACATTTT
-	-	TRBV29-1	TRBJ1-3	CSVGGMGIGNTIYF	TGCAGCGTGGGGGGTATGGGAATCGGAAACACCATATATTTT
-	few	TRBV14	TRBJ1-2	CASSQGLGGAYGYTF	TGTGCCAGCAGCCAAGGCCTCGGGGGGGCCTATGGCTACACCTTC
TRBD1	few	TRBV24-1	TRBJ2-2	CATSDLEGAAGELFF	TGTGCCACCAGTGATTTAGAGGGGGCGGCCGGGGAGCTGTTTTTT
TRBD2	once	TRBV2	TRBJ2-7	CASSYGLAGEQYF	TGTGCCAGCAGCTACGGGCTAGCGGGGGAGCAGTACTTC
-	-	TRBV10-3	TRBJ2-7	CAISAVGLNSYEQYF	TGTGCCATCAGTGCGGTAGGGTTAAACTCCTACGAGCAGTACTTC
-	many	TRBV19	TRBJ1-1	CASSIRTTAGEDTEAFF	TGTGCCAGTAGTATCAGGACTACCGCGGGGGAGGACACTGAAGCTTTCTTT
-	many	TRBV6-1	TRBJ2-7	CACGRPDYEQYF	TGTGCCTGTGGTAGGCCGGACTACGAGCAGTACTTC
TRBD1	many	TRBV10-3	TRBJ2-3	CAISGGEGQGDTDTQYF	TGTGCCATCAGTGGGGGGGAGGGACAGGGCGACACAGATACGCAGTATTTT
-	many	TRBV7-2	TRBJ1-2	CASSLGGGVDYGYTF	TGTGCCAGCAGCTTAGGCGGGGGGGTTGACTATGGCTACACCTTC
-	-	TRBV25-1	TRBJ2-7	CASSPLDGSYEQYF	TGTGCCAGCAGCCCTCTTGACGGCTCCTACGAGCAGTACTTC
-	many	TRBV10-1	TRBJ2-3	CASSVGNRDSHTDTQYF	TGCGCCAGCAGTGTCGGCAACCGGGACTCGCACACAGATACGCAGTATTTT
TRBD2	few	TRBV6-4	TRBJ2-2	CASMAGTTNTGELFF	TGTGCCAGCATGGCCGGGACTACGAACACCGGGGAGCTGTTTTTT
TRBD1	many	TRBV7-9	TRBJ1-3	CASSLGRQGASGNTIYF	TGTGCCAGCAGCTTAGGGAGACAGGGGGCATCTGGAAACACCATATATTTT